This T cell receptor beta chain was retrieved from a study of CD4 T cells in relation to SARS-CoV-2 and coronaviruses. Study background: TCR beta CDR3s were sequenced after 10-day antigen culture of PBMCs. The study's findings and limits: Compared with monoreactive clones, crossreactive clones showed significantly weaker SARS-CoV-2 expansion.

CD4+ T cells from unexposed donors were obtained before the COVID-19 pandemic (2011-2018). CD4+ T cells were isolated from the cells after around 9 days of culture. Unexposed-donor CD4+ T cells were probed with SARS-CoV-2 S/N and four cold-coronavirus spikes, cells permitting. Germline CDR1 SGHTA, CDR2 FQGTGA. CDR3 length: 14 amino acids. Trimming took 3 bases from V and 11 from J, leaving 17 bases between them. With regard to this clone: The antigen is not known.

The method was immunoSEQ multiplex PCR; TCRdb's version includes in-frame clones alone and lacks a portion of them. This table holds around 20,000 clones, about four fifths found once. The sequence came from a human donor in good health. This rearrangement joins TRBV7-3 to TRBJ2-1; D tentatively fits TRBD1 or TRBD2 (6 bases each). Source material: CD4+ T cells from PBMCs, cultured in vitro. The CDR3 bases are TGTGCCAGCAGCTTCGCCGGGGGCCTGGATCAGCAGTTCTTC. Protein: CASSFAGGLDQQFF. The full variable domain, its missing parts supplied by reference TRBV7-3 and TRBJ2-1, is GAGVSQTPSNKVTEKGKYVELRCDPISGHTALYWYRQSLGQGPEFLIYFQGTGAADDSGLPNDRFFAVRPEGSVSTLKIQRTERGDSAVYLCASSFAGGLDQQFFGPGTRLTVL.